This T cell receptor beta chain was documented in a study of CD8 T cells in ankylosing spondylitis. TCRdb reprocessed the 5' RACE reads via MiXCR and lists one record per CDR3 protein. The table shows approximately 300,000 distinct CDR3 sequences, with roughly 20% occurring only once. Trimming at V came to 6 bases and at J to 0 bases, leaving 4 bases not matched to a gene. This CDR3 has 14 amino acids. In this sample, this clonotype turned up many times. The rearrangement links TRBV12-3 or TRBV12-4 to TRBJ1-1, with 7 positions matching TRBD1. The sequence came from a male donor with ankylosing spondylitis or in good health (not recorded which). The specimen was blood, either unsorted or a sorted T cell fraction (not recorded which). The CDR3 DNA reads TGTGCCAGCAGGATGGACAGGATGAACACTGAAGCTTTCTTT. It specifies CASRMDRMNTEAFF.